This T cell receptor (beta chain) was obtained from a study of T cell repertoires in cytomegalovirus infection (dated by TCRdb to 2018 to 2020). About the full investigation: Donor HLA type was relevant to the analysis, as public TCR beta signatures indicated carriage of CMV infection together with the matching HLA type. Beyond this particular receptor, the publication reports: In both this cohort and an independent cohort of several hundred donors, the cumulative frequency of public TCR beta family members distinguished carriers of CMV infection plus the relevant HLA type. In the ex vivo response, HLA-C-restricted CMV-specific TCR beta clonotypes were dominant, and in two of eight donors the single most frequent clonotype came from this HLA-C-restricted group.

A remark on this clonotype: Its target antigen remains unknown. No much larger clone exists at a distance of one base, and base qualities are not known.

This sample was sequenced with an Illumina HiSeq 1500. TCRdb ran its own pipeline on the public reads, namely fastp trimming at Q25 and MiXCR clone calling, and kept in-frame beta chains. When rows share a CDR3 protein, they turn into one entry using the most common DNA and genes. A total of about 360,000 distinct CDR3 sequences appear in this sample, around 18% of them only once. Roughly 9% of the sample goes to the ten largest clones. V lost 5 bases and J lost 9 bases; the stretch between them is 11 bases long. Reading from cysteine to phenylalanine, the CDR3 counts 12 amino acids. The sequence is cut down to CDR3 DNA, 36 bases in frame from base 1.

The sequenced sample consisted of PBMCs. Recombination linked TRBV12-3 or TRBV12-4 to TRBJ1-5, with the identity of the D gene unclear. The sequence came from a human donor in good health (CMV status not recorded). Some clones in this sample may be carry-over from other donors' samples. The CDR3 protein sequence reads: CASSLTRGPQHF. Here is the DNA: TGTGCCAGCAGTCTCACGCGTGGGCCCCAGCATTTT.